This entry lists 24 T cell receptor beta chains sequenced from one sample in a study of cytomegalovirus exposure and HLA in healthy donors (dated by TCRdb to the late 2010s). Library generation was performed with the immunoSEQ multiplex PCR assay. A mixture of 60 forward primers for TCR Vbeta segments and 13 reverse primers for TCR Jbeta segments was used in the multiplex PCR. This immuneACCESS table, as held by TCRdb, lists in-frame sequences with V and J called but not all clones. Of the missing ones, under half trace to an unresolved V gene in checked studies; the others have no known cause. The sample table contains about 190,000 clones; only one count was recorded for around four fifths of them. 2% to 3% of the sample comes from the top ten. Sequencing was performed on PBMCs. All receptors derive from a woman aged 50 to 60 in good health and CMV-seropositive.

The chain employs TRBV29-1 and TRBJ1-2; D may be TRBD1 (6 bases). This CDR3 spans 14 amino acids. The germline V and J ends were trimmed by 4 bases and 4 bases, with 16 bases remaining between them. Germline lookup yields CDR1 SQVTM and CDR2 ANQGSEA. CDR3 sequence reads: CSVVLQGIGYGYTF. DNA of the CDR3: TGCAGCGTTGTACTACAGGGAATCGGCTATGGCTACACCTTC.

The rearrangement joins TRBV2 to TRBJ2-5; D perhaps matches TRBD2 (6 bases). The J call may be wrong; the DNA end is better matched by TRBJ2-7. Germline-derived CDR1 and CDR2 are SNHLY and FYNNEI. This CDR3 has 16 residues. In DNA, the CDR3 is TGTGCCAGCGCCACTGGAGACGGGACTCCCATTTACGAGCAGTACTTC. Translating gives CASATGDGTPIYEQYF.

This chain connects TRBV19 to TRBJ1-3; TRBD1 agrees at 7 bases. The V segment lost 11 bases and the J segment 0 bases; nucleotides outside the gene matches: 7. In germline, CDR1 is LNHDA, CDR2 SQIVND (reference sequence). CDR3 size: 14 residues. For the CDR3, the DNA is TGTGCCGGCCGGGACAGCCACTCTGGAAACACCATATATTTT. Residues: CAGRDSHSGNTIYF.

Comment on this clone: The junction departs from the called germline gene at one end, perhaps through a read error. This chain connects TRBV5-8 to TRBJ2-6, with 8 bases lining up with TRBD1. This CDR3 spans 16 amino acids. CDR1 and CDR2 (germline): SGHTS, YDEGEE. The CDR3 is CASSRDRSAGANVLIF. The CDR3 region has the DNA TGTGCCAGCAGCCGGGACAGGTCTGCTGGGGCCAACGTCCTGATTTTC.

This clone appeared once. This chain joins TRBV6-5 and TRBJ2-1, with TRBD2 identical over 12 bases. The length of the CDR3 is 15 residues. In germline, CDR1 is MNHEY, CDR2 SVGAGI. With V trimmed by 6 bases and J by 2 bases, 2 bases remained unmatched. The CDR3 spells CASSLAGGTYNEQFF. The CDR3, as DNA: TGTGCCAGCAGCCTAGCGGGGGGGACCTACAATGAGCAGTTCTTC.

The gene calls are TRBV29-1 and TRBJ2-5, with 9 bases matching TRBD1. Germline trimming cut 1 base from V and 4 bases from J; bases unmatched to any gene: 10. The CDR3 has 16 residues. Germline values: CDR1 SQVTM, CDR2 ANQGSEA. The chain's CDR3 is CSVEGGHRGRGETQYF. CDR3 nucleotides: TGCAGCGTTGAAGGGGGCCACAGGGGGCGGGGAGAGACCCAGTACTTC.

This sequence joins TRBV6-5 and TRBJ1-1; D is perhaps TRBD1 (5 bases). Germline CDR1 MNHEY, CDR2 SVGAGI. The length of the CDR3 is 13 residues. V gave up 6 bases and J gave up 4 bases, with 12 bases separating them. As DNA, the CDR3 is TGTGCCAGCAGGCCCCCCACAGGCACTGAAGCTTTCTTT. This encodes CASRPPTGTEAFF.

The chain couples TRBV5-1 to TRBJ2-1; 11 bases line up with TRBD2. Germline V lookup: CDR1 SGHRS, CDR2 YFSETQ. Losses at the gene ends were 4 bases for V and 6 bases for J; bases not matched to a gene: 3. The CDR3 is 14 amino acids. CDR3 sequence (DNA): TGCGCCAGCAGCCAAACTAGCGGGGGCAATGAGCAGTTCTTC. This translates into CASSQTSGGNEQFF.

The gene calls are TRBV6-5 and TRBJ1-5; the match to TRBD1 covers 7 bases. The germline CDR1 and CDR2 sequences are MNHEY and SVGAGI. V was pared by 6 bases and J by 3 bases, with 5 bases of the junction left unmatched. The length of the CDR3 is 14 residues. The CDR3 reads CASSPDRDNQPQHF. The CDR3 DNA follows: TGTGCCAGCAGCCCAGACAGGGACAATCAGCCCCAGCATTTT.

V and J are TRBV11-2 and TRBJ2-3; D unclear. The CDR3 has 13 residues. V gave up 5 bases and J gave up 0 bases, with 6 bases separating them. Germline CDR1 and CDR2: SGHAT and FQNNGV. CDR3 protein: CASSRFSTDTQYF. The CDR3 DNA is TGTGCCAGCAGCCGGTTTAGCACAGATACGCAGTATTTT.

V and J are TRBV5-4 and TRBJ2-5, with TRBD1 matching over 7 bases. The V segment lost 3 bases and the J segment 3 bases; nucleotides outside the gene matches: 2. The CDR3 extends over 13 amino acids. Germline V gene sequence: CDR1 SGHNT, CDR2 YYREEE (reference sequence). As DNA, the CDR3 is TGTGCCAGCAGCTCCGGGACAGAAGAGACCCAGTACTTC. It codes for CASSSGTEETQYF.

V and J are TRBV9 and TRBJ1-3, with D unresolved. The CDR3 runs 14 residues. Trimming pared 0 bases from V and 4 bases from J, leaving 8 bases between. Per the germline V gene, CDR1 is SGDLS and CDR2 is YYNGEE. CDR3 sequence reads: CASSVGGYGNTIYF. The CDR3 DNA reads TGTGCCAGCAGCGTAGGAGGATACGGAAACACCATATATTTT.

This clone showed up just once. The chain combines TRBV14 with TRBJ1-6; D gene ambiguous. Looked up from germline, CDR1 is SGHDN and CDR2 is FVKESK. V was pared by 4 bases and J by 8 bases, with 9 bases between. This CDR3 contains 13 residues. The CDR3 here is CASSPQAHSPLHF. The CDR3 coding sequence is TGTGCCAGCAGCCCCCAGGCCCATTCACCCCTCCACTTT. The entire variable domain, with the rest obtained from reference TRBV14 and TRBJ1-6, is as follows: EAGVTQFPSHSVIEKGQTVTLRCDPISGHDNLYWYRRVMGKEIKFLLHFVKESKQDESGMPNNRFLAERTGGTYSTLKVQPAELEDSGVYFCASSPQAHSPLHFGNGTRLTVT.

Remarks on this clone: Mismatch with germline at one junction end may stem from a read error. The rearrangement joins TRBV7-7 to TRBJ2-5; 12 bases are a match to TRBD2. Looked up from germline, CDR1 is SSHAT and CDR2 is FNYEAQ (reference sequence). The CDR3 extends over 16 amino acids. CDR3 in amino acids: CASSSEASGGGETQYF. CDR3 nucleotide sequence: TGTGCTAGCAGCTCGGAGGCTAGCGGGGGGGGAGAGACCCAGTACTTC. The full variable domain, completed using reference TRBV7-7 and TRBJ2-5, is GAGVSQSPRYKVTKRGQDVTLRCDPISSHATLYWYQQALGQGPEFLTYFNYEAQPDKSGLPSDRFSAERPEGSISTLTIQRTEQRDSAMYRCASSSEASGGGETQYFGPGTRLLVL.

The rearrangement joins TRBV27 to TRBJ1-1; weak D call: TRBD1 (5 bases). The germline V gene has CDR1 MNHEY and CDR2 SMNVEV (reference sequence). The length of the CDR3 is 13 residues. Between the trimmed V and J ends, which lost 8 bases and 1 base, there was a span of 11 bases. This CDR3 reads CASSVTENTEAFF. The CDR3 DNA sequence: TGTGCCAGCTCTGTGACAGAGAACACTGAAGCTTTCTTT.

V and J are TRBV6-5 and TRBJ1-1; D unclear. V was shortened by 5 bases and J by 0 bases, with 10 bases between the two germline ends. Germline lookup yields CDR1 MNHEY and CDR2 SVGAGI. The CDR3 is 14 residues long. The CDR3 DNA sequence: TGTGCCAGCAGTCGATCACAGCTGAACACTGAAGCTTTCTTT. Encoded protein: CASSRSQLNTEAFF.

The chain links TRBV7-3 to TRBJ2-2; 7 positions match TRBD1. In germline, CDR1 is SGHTA, CDR2 FQGTGA. J lost 0 bases, V lost 5 bases, and 6 bases had no gene match. The CDR3 totals 16 residues. The CDR3: CASSPQGVANTGELFF. The CDR3, as DNA: TGTGCCAGCAGCCCCCAGGGGGTTGCGAACACCGGGGAGCTGTTTTTT.

This chain joins TRBV6-6 and TRBJ1-6; a possible D gene is TRBD1 (5 bases). The CDR3 has 12 amino acids. With 6 bases removed from V and 9 bases from J, the gap between germline ends came to 9 bases. Germline V gene data show CDR1 as MNHNY and CDR2 as SVGAGI (reference sequence). CDR3 sequence (DNA): TGTGCCAGCAGAACACAGGTTTCACCCCTCCACTTT. This gives the protein CASRTQVSPLHF.

The chain uses TRBV11-2 and TRBJ1-3; no firm D call. Deletions cut 0 bases from V and 0 bases from J, with 6 bases between. Germline V lookup: CDR1 SGHAT, CDR2 FQNNGV. CDR3 length: 15 residues. The CDR3 reads CASSLEFHSGNTIYF. The CDR3 DNA reads TGTGCCAGCAGCTTAGAGTTCCACTCTGGAAACACCATATATTTT. Combining the CDR3 with reference TRBV11-2 and TRBJ1-3 gives the whole variable domain EAGVAQSPRYKIIEKRQSVAFWCNPISGHATLYWYQQILGQGPKLLIQFQNNGVVDDSQLPKDRFSAERLKGVDSTLKIQPAKLEDSAVYLCASSLEFHSGNTIYFGEGSWLTVV.

V is TRBV7-2 and J is TRBJ2-1; 7 nucleotides match TRBD2. Trimming removed 5 bases from V and 10 bases from J; junction bases left unmatched: 14. The CDR3 has 15 amino acids. Germline V CDR1 and CDR2: SGHTA, FQGNSA. CDR3 protein: CASSPPGGTQREQFF. CDR3 nucleotides: TGTGCCAGCAGCCCGCCCGGGGGGACTCAGCGAGAGCAGTTCTTC.

This CDR3 is CASSNDYYGYTF. DNA of the CDR3: TGTGCCAGCAGTAACGACTACTATGGCTACACCTTC. The chain is built from TRBV27 and TRBJ1-2; no clear D gene. Germline V gives CDR1 MNHEY, CDR2 SMNVEV (reference sequence). With 5 bases removed from V and 3 bases from J, the gap between germline ends came to 7 bases. This CDR3 has 12 amino acids.

The CDR3: CASSSTDEANEKLFF. CDR3 coding DNA: TGTGCCAGCAGCTCAACAGATGAAGCTAATGAAAAACTGTTTTTT. The chain recombines TRBV5-4 with TRBJ1-4; no definite D call. This CDR3 spans 15 amino acids. The germline CDR1 and CDR2 sequences are SGHNT and YYREEE (reference sequence). Trimming left V 3 bases short and J 3 bases short, with 12 bases between. Supplemented by reference TRBV5-4 and TRBJ1-4, the full variable domain reads ETGVTQSPTHLIKTRGQQVTLRCSSQSGHNTVSWYQQALGQGPQFIFQYYREEENGRGNFPPRFSGLQFPNYSSELNVNALELDDSALYLCASSSTDEANEKLFFGSGTQLSVL.

The V call is TRBV16, the J call TRBJ1-1; D is ambiguous. This CDR3 is 11 amino acids long. Germline CDR1 and CDR2: KGHSY and FQNENV. The V gene lost 3 bases and the J gene lost 8 bases, with 7 bases spanning the gap. The CDR3, as DNA: TGTGCCAGCAGCCACGGGAACGAAGCTTTCTTT. This gives the protein CASSHGNEAFF.

The V call is TRBV6-6, the J call TRBJ1-5; a possible D gene is TRBD1 (5 bases). Germline assignment: CDR1 MNHNY and CDR2 SVGAGI (reference sequence). The CDR3 consists of 15 residues. V dropped 5 bases and J dropped 2 bases, with 13 bases sitting between them. The CDR3 bases are TGTGCCAGCAGTCTACCAGGGATCCGCAATCAGCCCCAGCATTTT. Its protein product is CASSLPGIRNQPQHF.